The following is a TCR beta chain sequence with its context. Germline loops: CDR1 MDHEN, CDR2 SYDVKM. The CDR3 is 13 amino acids. Trimming took 7 bases from V and 6 from J, leaving 16 bases between them. This record belongs to a study of shared clonotypes between healthy human individuals. Using immunoSEQ multiplex PCR, the repertoire was profiled, and TCRdb retains in-frame clones only, with some absent. This sample has over 2 million clones, with roughly 92% found just once. This clonotype was obtained from a man younger than 35 in good health. Some clones in this sample may be carry-over from other donors' samples. The rearrangement joins TRBV28 to TRBJ2-7; D perhaps matches TRBD1 (6 bases). Sample: naive CD4+ T cells from PBMCs. Regarding subset: CD45RA+ positively selected. The CDR3, as DNA: TGTGCCAGCACCGCTACAGGGTTTCTCGAGCAGTACTTC. Its protein is CASTATGFLEQYF.